This T cell receptor beta chain was retrieved from a study of blood T cell repertoires in COVID-19. As for the study in general: Nucleic acid was either cDNA or gDNA, and it came from T cells, B-cell-depleted T cells, or PBMCs.

The germline V gene has CDR1 SGHRS and CDR2 YFSETQ. CDR3 length: 16 residues. Unmatched junction bases numbered 8, after V lost 5 bases and J lost 1 base. The cohort comprised adults aged about 18 to 90 years residing in under 30 US areas. Participant-given clinical history determined each cohort assignment. Cohort 3 donors were reported recovered after two negative PCRs, clearance, or symptom resolution. TCRdb's table, derived via immunoSEQ multiplex PCR, lists solely in-frame clones and lacks some. Seen here are about 250,000 clones, around nine tenths observed once, and the top ten hold 1.9%. In this sample, this clone turned up a few times.

The TCR was taken from a woman aged 18-29 years who had recovered from COVID-19. Sequenced input: PBMCs or T cells enriched from blood (not recorded which). The chain recombines TRBV5-1 with TRBJ2-1; 8 bases line up with TRBD2. CDR3 residues: CASRIGGGRSYNEQFF. CDR3 DNA: TGCGCCAGCAGGATCGGGGGCGGGAGGTCCTACAATGAGCAGTTCTTC.